This TCR beta chain derives from a study of response to subunit inactivated influenza vaccine. General study results and limits: Authors suggested seasonal influenza vaccinations each recruit few new T cells.

MiXCR, applied by TCRdb to the RT-PCR reads, yields one record per CDR3 protein. The repertoire holds about 800,000 distinct CDR3 sequences, with 21% as singletons. The CDR3 consists of 14 residues. Germline V gene sequence: CDR1 SGHNT, CDR2 YENEEA. The ends lost 5 bases at V and 4 bases at J; junction bases unmatched: 5. As regards this clonotype: Its specificity is unknown.

The sample here was PBMCs from blood, taken 5 days after vaccination. The rearrangement links TRBV11-3 to TRBJ2-1; 7 nucleotides match TRBD1. The TCR comes from a man in his fifties who received an inactivated influenza vaccine. CDR3 protein: CASSTDRRYNEQFF. The CDR3 DNA reads as TGTGCCAGCAGCACGGACAGGCGTTACAATGAGCAGTTCTTC.